This T cell receptor (beta chain) appears in the sequencing data of a study of blood T cell repertoires in COVID-19. At the level of the study: Acute and convalescent COVID-19 specimens originated in the United States, Italy and Spain. T cells, B-cell-depleted T cells, or PBMCs provided the cDNA or gDNA that served as material.

Original data processing: Reference gene primer amplification in the assay estimated nucleated cell counts. Produced via immunoSEQ multiplex PCR; TCRdb's table is partial and in-frame only. Clone size and V and J calls were adopted from that table, with D and trimming inferred from the DNA. The sample holds approximately 230,000 clones, around 88% seen once. The V segment lost 2 bases and the J segment 3 bases; nucleotides outside the gene matches: 2. Germline CDR1 and CDR2: SGHNT and YENEEA. The CDR3 spans 15 residues. The sequence derives from a man older than 75 with acute or convalescent COVID-19. The chain combines TRBV11-3 with TRBJ2-2; TRBD2 aligns across 8 bases. The specimen sequenced was peripheral blood. The CDR3 nucleotides read TGTGCCAGCAGCTTATCGGGGGGGGACACCGGGGAGCTGTTTTTT. Its translation is CASSLSGGDTGELFF. The entire variable domain, with the rest obtained from reference TRBV11-3 and TRBJ2-2, is as follows: EAGVVQSPRYKIIEKKQPVAFWCNPISGHNTLYWYLQNLGQGPELLIRYENEEAVDDSQLPKDRFSAERLKGVDSTLKIQPAELGDSAVYLCASSLSGGDTGELFFGEGSRLTVL.